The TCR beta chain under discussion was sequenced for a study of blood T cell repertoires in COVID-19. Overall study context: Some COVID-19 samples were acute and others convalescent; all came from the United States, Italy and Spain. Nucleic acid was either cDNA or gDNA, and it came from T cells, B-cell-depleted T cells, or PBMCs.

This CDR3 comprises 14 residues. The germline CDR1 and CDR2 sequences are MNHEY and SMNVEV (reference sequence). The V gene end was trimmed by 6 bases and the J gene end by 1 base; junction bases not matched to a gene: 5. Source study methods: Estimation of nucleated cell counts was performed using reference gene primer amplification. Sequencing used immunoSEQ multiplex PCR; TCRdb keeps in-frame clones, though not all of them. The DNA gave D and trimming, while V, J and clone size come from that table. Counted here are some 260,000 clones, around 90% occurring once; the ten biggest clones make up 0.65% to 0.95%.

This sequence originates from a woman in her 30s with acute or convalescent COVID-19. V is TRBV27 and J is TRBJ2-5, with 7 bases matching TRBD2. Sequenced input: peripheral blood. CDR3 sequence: CASRLTSAQETQYF. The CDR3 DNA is TGTGCCAGCAGACTAACTAGCGCCCAAGAGACCCAGTACTTC.